The next 20 T cell receptor beta chains were all read from a single sample in a study of OX40 agonist ivuxolimab in advanced cancers. Libraries were prepared by immunoSEQ multiplex PCR; TCRdb keeps only in-frame clonotypes and omits some of them. The table shows over 85,000 clones, with less than 95% occurring only once. Sequenced material: CD4+ or CD8+ T cells sorted from blood, taken in a trial of the OX40 agonist ivuxolimab. The receptors here all came from an adult with an advanced solid tumor such as melanoma, head and neck, liver or kidney cancer.

The gene calls are TRBV14 and TRBJ2-7; 9 positions match TRBD1. V shed 3 bases, J shed 2 bases, and the junction held 2 bases outside the gene matches. The germline V gene encodes CDR1 SGHDN and CDR2 FVKESK. The CDR3 loop spans 14 amino acids. The CDR3 DNA reads TGTGCCAGCAGCCAGGGGACAGGGCCCTACGAGCAGTACTTC. Its protein product is CASSQGTGPYEQYF.

V is TRBV11-3 and J is TRBJ1-4; D uncertain. The CDR3 totals 15 residues. Deletions cut 1 base from V and 8 bases from J, with 14 bases between. Germline V gives CDR1 SGHNT, CDR2 YENEEA. DNA for the CDR3: TGTGCCAGCAGCTTAGGAGACACGAGGGAAGAAAAACTGTTTTTT. It yields the protein CASSLGDTREEKLFF.

The V call is TRBV7-9, the J call TRBJ2-5; 11 positions agree with TRBD2. Germline CDR1 and CDR2: SEHNR and FQNEAQ (reference sequence). V was clipped by 1 base and J by 3 bases; unmatched bases: 4. This CDR3 is built from 16 residues. The DNA for the CDR3 is TGTGCCAGCAGCTTAGGGGGGACTAGCGGTAAAGAGACCCAGTACTTC. It encodes CASSLGGTSGKETQYF.

This clone was picked up a small number of times. The J gene is TRBJ1-1, the V gene TRBV5-1; D possibly corresponds to TRBD1 (6 bases). The V gene lost 4 bases and the J gene lost 0 bases, with 10 bases spanning the gap. The CDR3 length is 14 residues. Germline values: CDR1 SGHRS, CDR2 YFSETQ. The CDR3 bases are TGCGCCAGCAGCCAAGGGACATTGAACACTGAAGCTTTCTTT. Its protein is CASSQGTLNTEAFF.

The chain has TRBV6-1 and TRBJ1-1, with TRBD1 as a possible D gene (5 bases). V lost 6 bases to trimming and J lost 2 bases, with 16 bases between them. The CDR3 covers 15 residues. Germline CDR1 and CDR2: MNHNS and SASEGT. The CDR3 sequence: CASRPAGILNTEAFF. In nucleotides, the CDR3 is TGTGCCAGCAGACCGGCAGGGATTCTTAACACTGAAGCTTTCTTT.

V and J are TRBV27 and TRBJ1-4; tentative D call: TRBD1 (5 bases). CDR1 MNHEY and CDR2 SMNVEV come from the germline V gene (reference sequence). The CDR3 runs to 21 residues. The V and J ends lost 3 bases and 3 bases respectively, with 29 bases between them. CDR3 sequence (DNA): TGTGCCAGCAGTTTCTATCGGGGACCGTGGGGCGTAAGGAGCCCTAATGAAAAACTGTTTTTT. Protein product: CASSFYRGPWGVRSPNEKLFF.

This sequence joins TRBV6-4 and TRBJ2-1; tentative D call: TRBD2 (5 bases). Germline V gene data show CDR1 as MRHNA and CDR2 as SNTAGT. V lost 4 bases, J lost 10 bases, and 14 bases lay in between. This CDR3 contains 13 residues. The CDR3 nucleotides read TGTGCCAGCAGTGTCGGACTGGCCCGAGAGCAGTTCTTC. This gives the protein CASSVGLAREQFF.

This chain links TRBV15 with TRBJ2-7; D is unclear. Germline lookup yields CDR1 LNHNV and CDR2 YYDKDF (reference sequence). Trimming took 0 bases from V and 2 from J, leaving 8 bases between them. This CDR3 contains 14 residues. For the CDR3, the DNA is TGTGCCACCAGCAGAGACAAGGGCCCCTACGAGCAGTACTTC. This sequence encodes CATSRDKGPYEQYF.

The chain links TRBV6-5 to TRBJ2-7, with TRBD2 matching over 11 bases. J lost 6 bases, V lost 4 bases, and 8 bases had no gene match. CDR3 size: 15 residues. Germline CDR1 reads MNHEY; CDR2 reads SVGAGI. CDR3 in amino acids: CASSSESSGRREQYF. In DNA, the CDR3 is TGTGCCAGCAGTTCCGAATCTAGCGGGAGGCGCGAGCAGTACTTC.

This sequence joins TRBV9 and TRBJ1-2; D not resolved. Germline-derived CDR1 and CDR2 are SGDLS and YYNGEE. CDR3 length equals 13 residues. Between the trimmed V and J ends, which lost 0 bases and 6 bases, there was a span of 9 bases. The CDR3 is CASSVDIVDGYTF. DNA for the CDR3: TGTGCCAGCAGCGTAGACATAGTGGATGGCTACACCTTC.

The CDR3 spells CASSYEGNTEAFF. DNA for the CDR3: TGTGCCAGCAGTTACGAGGGGAACACTGAAGCTTTCTTT. The rearrangement links TRBV6-5 to TRBJ1-1; D ambiguous. The CDR3 is 13 residues long. V was cut by 2 bases and J by 1 base, with 5 bases left in between. The V gene's germline CDR1 is MNHEY and CDR2 SVGAGI.

The V gene is TRBV6-1, the J gene TRBJ1-2; unclear D gene. Germline-derived CDR1 and CDR2 are MNHNS and SASEGT. V dropped 1 base and J dropped 3 bases, with 18 bases sitting between them. The CDR3 is 17 amino acids. In DNA form, the CDR3 reads TGTGCCAGCAGTGAAGGTGTCTGGCAGCTTAGCGACTATGGCTACACCTTC. It yields the protein CASSEGVWQLSDYGYTF.

The chain is built from TRBV19 and TRBJ1-2, with a tentative D call TRBD1 (5 bases). Trimming removed 6 bases from V and 8 bases from J, with 19 bases in between. The CDR3 extends over 14 amino acids. Germline loops: CDR1 LNHDA, CDR2 SQIVND (reference sequence). The DNA for the CDR3 is TGTGCCAGTAGGCAAGGGGCAGGAGCTAGGGGCTACACCTTC. Translation: CASRQGAGARGYTF.

The chain joins TRBV30 to TRBJ2-7; 9 bases fit TRBD1. V shed 7 bases and J 3 bases; nucleotides not matched to a gene: 7. CDR1 is GTSNPN, CDR2 SVGIG, per germline (reference sequence). The length of the CDR3 is 13 residues. This CDR3 is CAFTGQGFYEQYF. CDR3 in DNA: TGTGCCTTTACGGGACAGGGTTTCTACGAGCAGTACTTC.

The chain carries TRBV19 and TRBJ2-5, with D possibly being TRBD2 (5 bases). Germline loops: CDR1 LNHDA, CDR2 SQIVND (reference sequence). This CDR3 comprises 16 residues. The V and J ends lost 2 bases and 2 bases respectively, with 15 bases between them. The CDR3 reads CASSIRWTGSQETQYF. As DNA, the CDR3 is TGTGCCAGTAGTATAAGGTGGACTGGATCGCAAGAGACCCAGTACTTC.

The V call is TRBV7-8, the J call TRBJ1-6; no clear D. Germline V gene data show CDR1 as SGHVS and CDR2 as FQNEAQ. Between the trimmed V and J ends, which lost 1 base and 5 bases, there was a span of 9 bases. CDR3 length: 15 residues. This CDR3 reads CASSLERLNNSPLHF. In nucleotides, the CDR3 is TGTGCCAGCAGCTTAGAACGGCTAAATAATTCACCCCTCCACTTT.

The chain uses TRBV5-1 and TRBJ1-4; D possibly corresponds to TRBD1 (5 bases). V lost 4 bases and J 4 bases, leaving 14 bases between the germline ends. Germline CDR1 reads SGHRS; CDR2 reads YFSETQ. The CDR3 has 15 amino acids. Here the CDR3 DNA reads TGCGCCAGCAGCCTGGAGCCGGGGGGTAATGAAAAACTGTTTTTT. Protein sequence: CASSLEPGGNEKLFF.

V usage is TRBV11-3 and J usage is TRBJ2-7; no clear D gene. V lost 5 bases and J 4 bases, leaving 12 bases between the germline ends. Germline V lookup: CDR1 SGHNT, CDR2 YENEEA. CDR3 length equals 13 residues. The CDR3 loop is CASSPPWLYEQYF. CDR3 bases: TGTGCCAGCAGCCCCCCATGGTTATACGAGCAGTACTTC.

This sequence joins TRBV19 and TRBJ2-5; the match to TRBD1 covers 7 bases. Germline-derived CDR1 and CDR2 are LNHDA and SQIVND (reference sequence). V shed 5 bases and J 2 bases; nucleotides not matched to a gene: 5. The CDR3 extends over 14 amino acids. As DNA, the CDR3 is TGTGCCAGTAGTCCCGCAGGGGGTCAAGAGACCCAGTACTTC. Translated, it gives CASSPAGGQETQYF.

The V call is TRBV10-3, the J call TRBJ2-1; possibly TRBD2 for D (6 bases). The CDR3 contains 14 residues. Germline V CDR1 and CDR2: ENHRY, SYGVKD. V shed 8 bases and J shed 6 bases, with 17 bases lying between them. The CDR3 DNA is TGTGCCATCGGGTCGCGGGGCCACTCCAATGAGCAGTTCTTC. Translated, it gives CAIGSRGHSNEQFF.